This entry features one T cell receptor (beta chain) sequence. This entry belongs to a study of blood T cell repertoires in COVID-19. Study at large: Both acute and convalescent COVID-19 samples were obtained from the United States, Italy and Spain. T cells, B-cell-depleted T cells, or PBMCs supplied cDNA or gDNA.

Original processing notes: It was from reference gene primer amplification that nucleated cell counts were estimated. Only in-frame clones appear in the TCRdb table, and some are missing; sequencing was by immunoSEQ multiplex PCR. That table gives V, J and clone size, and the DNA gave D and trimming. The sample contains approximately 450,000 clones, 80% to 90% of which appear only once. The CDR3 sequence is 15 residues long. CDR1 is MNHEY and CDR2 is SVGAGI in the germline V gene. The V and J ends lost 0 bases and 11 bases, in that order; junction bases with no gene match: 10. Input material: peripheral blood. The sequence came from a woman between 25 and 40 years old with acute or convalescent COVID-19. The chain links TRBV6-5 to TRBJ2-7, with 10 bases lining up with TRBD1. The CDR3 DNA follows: TGTGCCAGCAGTTACTCGTTTGGGACAGGGGATTGGGAGTACTTC. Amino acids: CASSYSFGTGDWEYF.